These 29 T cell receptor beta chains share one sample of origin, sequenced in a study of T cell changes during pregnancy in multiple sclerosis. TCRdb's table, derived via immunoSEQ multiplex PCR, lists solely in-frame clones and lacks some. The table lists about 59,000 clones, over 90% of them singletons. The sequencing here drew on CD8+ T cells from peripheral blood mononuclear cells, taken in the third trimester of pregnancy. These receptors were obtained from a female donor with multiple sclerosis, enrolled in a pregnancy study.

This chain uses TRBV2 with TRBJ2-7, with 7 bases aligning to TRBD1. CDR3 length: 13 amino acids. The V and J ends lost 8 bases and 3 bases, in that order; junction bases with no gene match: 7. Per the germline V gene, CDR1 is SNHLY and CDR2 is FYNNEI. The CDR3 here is CASGTVSGYEQYF. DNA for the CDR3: TGTGCCAGCGGGACAGTTTCCGGCTACGAGCAGTACTTC.

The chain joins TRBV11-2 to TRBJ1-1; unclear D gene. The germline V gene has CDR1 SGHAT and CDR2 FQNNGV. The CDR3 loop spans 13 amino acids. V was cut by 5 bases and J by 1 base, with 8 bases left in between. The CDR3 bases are TGTGCCAGCAGCCCCCTTTGGAACACTGAAGCTTTCTTT. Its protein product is CASSPLWNTEAFF.

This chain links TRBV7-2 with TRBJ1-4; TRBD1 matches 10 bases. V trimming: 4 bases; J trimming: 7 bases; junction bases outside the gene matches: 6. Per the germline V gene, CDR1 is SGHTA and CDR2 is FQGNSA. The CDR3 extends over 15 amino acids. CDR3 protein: CASSSTGGKSEKLFF. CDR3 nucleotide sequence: TGTGCCAGCAGCTCGACAGGGGGCAAGAGTGAAAAACTGTTTTTT.

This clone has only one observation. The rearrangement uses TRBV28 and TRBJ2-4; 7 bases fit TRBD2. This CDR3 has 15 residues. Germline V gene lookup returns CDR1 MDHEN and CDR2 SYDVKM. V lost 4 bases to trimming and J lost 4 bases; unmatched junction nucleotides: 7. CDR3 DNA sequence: TGTGCCAGCAGTTGGGAGGGGAGTCGGAAAAACATTCAGTACTTC. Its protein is CASSWEGSRKNIQYF.

This CDR3 is CATSRGPSEIYNEQFF. CDR3 DNA: TGTGCCACCAGCAGAGGGCCTAGCGAGATCTACAATGAGCAGTTCTTC. The J gene is TRBJ2-1, the V gene TRBV15; tentative D call: TRBD2 (6 bases). This CDR3 comprises 16 residues. CDR1 and CDR2 (germline): LNHNV, YYDKDF (reference sequence). V was trimmed by 1 base and J by 3 bases, leaving 13 bases between them.

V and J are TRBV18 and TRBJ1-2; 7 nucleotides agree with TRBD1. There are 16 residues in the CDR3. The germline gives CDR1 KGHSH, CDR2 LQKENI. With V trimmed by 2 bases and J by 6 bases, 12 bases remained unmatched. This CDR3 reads CASSPAERQGSNGYTF. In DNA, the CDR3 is TGTGCCAGCTCACCAGCGGAACGACAGGGCTCGAATGGCTACACCTTC.

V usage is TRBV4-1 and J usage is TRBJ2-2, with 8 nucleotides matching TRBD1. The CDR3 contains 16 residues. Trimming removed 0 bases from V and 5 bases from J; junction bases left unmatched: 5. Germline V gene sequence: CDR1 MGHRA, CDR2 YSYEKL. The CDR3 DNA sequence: TGCGCCAGCAGCCAAGAAGGGACAGGAGTTACCGGGGAGCTGTTTTTT. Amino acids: CASSQEGTGVTGELFF.

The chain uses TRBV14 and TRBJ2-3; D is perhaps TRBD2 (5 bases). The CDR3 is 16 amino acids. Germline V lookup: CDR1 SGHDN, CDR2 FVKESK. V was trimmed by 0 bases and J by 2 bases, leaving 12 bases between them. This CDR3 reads CASSQEDYHLTDTQYF. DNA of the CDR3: TGTGCCAGCAGCCAAGAAGACTACCACCTCACAGATACGCAGTATTTT.

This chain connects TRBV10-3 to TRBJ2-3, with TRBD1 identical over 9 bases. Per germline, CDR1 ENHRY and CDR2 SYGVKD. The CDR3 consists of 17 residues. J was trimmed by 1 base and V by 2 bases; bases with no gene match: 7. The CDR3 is CAISEGRDRGGTDTQYF. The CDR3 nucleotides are TGTGCCATCAGTGAGGGTCGTGACAGGGGGGGCACAGATACGCAGTATTTT.

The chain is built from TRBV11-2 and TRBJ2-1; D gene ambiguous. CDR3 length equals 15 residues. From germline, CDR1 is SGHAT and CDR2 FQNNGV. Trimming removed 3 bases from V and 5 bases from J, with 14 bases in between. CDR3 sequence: CASSFTPRGDNEQFF. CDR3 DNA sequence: TGTGCCAGCAGCTTTACACCTCGCGGCGACAATGAGCAGTTCTTC.

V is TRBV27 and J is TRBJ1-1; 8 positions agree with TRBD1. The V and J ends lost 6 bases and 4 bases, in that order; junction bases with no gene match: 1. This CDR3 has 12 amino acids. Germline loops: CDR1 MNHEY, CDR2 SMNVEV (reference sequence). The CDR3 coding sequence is TGTGCCAGCAGACAGGGGGGCACTGAAGCTTTCTTT. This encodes CASRQGGTEAFF.

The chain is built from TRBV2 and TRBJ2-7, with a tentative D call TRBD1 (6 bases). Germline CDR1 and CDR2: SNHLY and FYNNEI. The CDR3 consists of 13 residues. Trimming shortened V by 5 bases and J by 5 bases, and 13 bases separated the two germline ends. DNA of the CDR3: TGTGCCAGCAGTTACAGGGTCAGTCACGAGCAGTACTTC. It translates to CASSYRVSHEQYF.

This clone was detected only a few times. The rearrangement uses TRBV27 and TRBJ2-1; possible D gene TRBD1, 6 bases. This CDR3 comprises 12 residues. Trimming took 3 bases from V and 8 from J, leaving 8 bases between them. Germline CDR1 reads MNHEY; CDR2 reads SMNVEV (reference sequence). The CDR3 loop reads CASSLGQYEQFF. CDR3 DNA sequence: TGTGCCAGCAGTTTGGGACAATATGAGCAGTTCTTC.

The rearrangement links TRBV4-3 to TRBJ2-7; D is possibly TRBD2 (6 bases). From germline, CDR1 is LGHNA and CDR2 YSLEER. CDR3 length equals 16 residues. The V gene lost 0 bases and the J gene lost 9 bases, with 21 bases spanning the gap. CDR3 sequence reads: CASSQDLRGASDGQYF. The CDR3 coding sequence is TGCGCCAGCAGCCAAGATCTGCGGGGCGCCTCTGATGGGCAGTACTTC.

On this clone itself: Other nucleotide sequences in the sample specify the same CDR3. CDR3: CASSLFRGYEQYF. The DNA for the CDR3 is TGTGCCAGCAGCTTGTTCAGGGGCTACGAGCAGTACTTC. The genes are TRBV5-4 and TRBJ2-7; D is possibly TRBD1 (6 bases). CDR1 and CDR2 from the germline V gene are SGHNT and YYREEE (reference sequence). V dropped 1 base and J dropped 3 bases, with 8 bases sitting between them. CDR3 length equals 13 residues.

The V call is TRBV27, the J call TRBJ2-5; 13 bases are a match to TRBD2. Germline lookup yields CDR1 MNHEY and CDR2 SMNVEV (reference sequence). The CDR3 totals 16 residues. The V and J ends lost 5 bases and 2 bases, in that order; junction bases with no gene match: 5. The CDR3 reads CASSILAGGIQETQYF. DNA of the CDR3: TGTGCCAGCAGTATACTAGCGGGAGGGATTCAAGAGACCCAGTACTTC.

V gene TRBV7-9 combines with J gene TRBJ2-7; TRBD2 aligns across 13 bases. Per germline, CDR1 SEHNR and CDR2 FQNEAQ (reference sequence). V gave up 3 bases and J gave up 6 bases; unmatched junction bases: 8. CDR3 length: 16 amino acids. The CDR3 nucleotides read TGTGCCAGCAGCTTTGGAGGACTAGCGGGAGAGGCCGAGCAGTACTTC. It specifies CASSFGGLAGEAEQYF.

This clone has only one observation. CDR3 sequence reads: CASSPLGGWDEQFF. The CDR3 nucleotides are TGTGCCAGCAGCCCGCTGGGGGGGTGGGATGAGCAGTTCTTC. V usage is TRBV11-3 and J usage is TRBJ2-1; 7 nucleotides line up with TRBD2. The CDR3 extends over 14 amino acids. Germline CDR1 reads SGHNT; CDR2 reads YENEEA. The J segment lost 8 bases and the V segment lost 5 bases, leaving 9 bases of the junction unmatched.

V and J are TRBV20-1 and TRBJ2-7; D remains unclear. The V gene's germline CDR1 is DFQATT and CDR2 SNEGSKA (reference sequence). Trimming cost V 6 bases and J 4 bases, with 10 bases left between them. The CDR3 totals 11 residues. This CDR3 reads CSAPMEYEQYF. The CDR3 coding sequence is TGCAGTGCCCCAATGGAGTACGAGCAGTACTTC.

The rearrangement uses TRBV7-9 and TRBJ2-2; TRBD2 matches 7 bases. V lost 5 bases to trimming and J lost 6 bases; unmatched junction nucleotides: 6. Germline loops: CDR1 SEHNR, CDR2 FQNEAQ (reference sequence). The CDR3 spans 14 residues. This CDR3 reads CASSTAGAPGELFF. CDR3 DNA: TGTGCCAGCAGCACGGCGGGAGCACCCGGGGAGCTGTTTTTT.

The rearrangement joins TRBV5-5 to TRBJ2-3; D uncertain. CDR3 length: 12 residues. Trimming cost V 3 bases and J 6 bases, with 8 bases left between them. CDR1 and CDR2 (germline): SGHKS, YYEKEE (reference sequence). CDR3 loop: CASSWFGDTQYF. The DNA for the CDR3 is TGTGCCAGCAGCTGGTTCGGGGATACGCAGTATTTT.

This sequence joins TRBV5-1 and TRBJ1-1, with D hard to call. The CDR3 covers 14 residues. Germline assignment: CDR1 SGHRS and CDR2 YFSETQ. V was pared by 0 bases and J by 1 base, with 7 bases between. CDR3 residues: CASSLGRSNTEAFF. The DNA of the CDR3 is TGCGCCAGCAGCTTGGGGAGATCGAACACTGAAGCTTTCTTT.

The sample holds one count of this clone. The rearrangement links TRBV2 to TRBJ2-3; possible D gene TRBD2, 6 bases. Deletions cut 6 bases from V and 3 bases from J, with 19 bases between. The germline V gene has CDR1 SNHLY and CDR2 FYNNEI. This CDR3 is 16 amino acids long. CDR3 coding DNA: TGTGCCAGCAGGGATACGGGCGGGGAGAGGACAGATACGCAGTATTTT. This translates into CASRDTGGERTDTQYF. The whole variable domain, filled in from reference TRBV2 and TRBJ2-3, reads EPEVTQTPSHQVTQMGQEVILRCVPISNHLYFYWYRQILGQKVEFLVSFYNNEISEKSEIFDDQFSVERPDGSNFTLKIRSTKLEDSAMYFCASRDTGGERTDTQYFGPGTRLTVL.

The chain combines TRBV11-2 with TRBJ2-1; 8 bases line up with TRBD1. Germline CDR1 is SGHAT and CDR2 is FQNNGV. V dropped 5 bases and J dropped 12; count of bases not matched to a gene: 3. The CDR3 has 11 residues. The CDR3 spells CASSPTGGQFF. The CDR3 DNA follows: TGTGCCAGCAGCCCTACAGGGGGGCAGTTCTTC.

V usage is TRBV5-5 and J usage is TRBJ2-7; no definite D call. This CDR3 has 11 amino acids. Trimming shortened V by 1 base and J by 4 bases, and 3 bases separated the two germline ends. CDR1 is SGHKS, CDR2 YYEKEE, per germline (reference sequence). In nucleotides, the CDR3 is TGTGCCAGCAGCTTGCAGTACGAGCAGTACTTC. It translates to CASSLQYEQYF.

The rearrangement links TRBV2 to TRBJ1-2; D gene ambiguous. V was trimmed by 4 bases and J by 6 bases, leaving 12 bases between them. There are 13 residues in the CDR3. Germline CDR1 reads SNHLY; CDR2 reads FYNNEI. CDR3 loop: CASSVDFAHGYTF. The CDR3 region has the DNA TGTGCCAGCAGTGTAGATTTCGCGCATGGCTACACCTTC.

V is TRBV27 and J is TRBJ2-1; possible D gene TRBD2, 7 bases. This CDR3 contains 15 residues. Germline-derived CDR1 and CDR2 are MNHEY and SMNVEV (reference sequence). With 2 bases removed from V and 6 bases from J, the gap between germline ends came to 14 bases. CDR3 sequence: CASSLGGGSFNEQFF. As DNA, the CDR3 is TGTGCCAGCAGTTTAGGGGGGGGCTCGTTCAATGAGCAGTTCTTC.

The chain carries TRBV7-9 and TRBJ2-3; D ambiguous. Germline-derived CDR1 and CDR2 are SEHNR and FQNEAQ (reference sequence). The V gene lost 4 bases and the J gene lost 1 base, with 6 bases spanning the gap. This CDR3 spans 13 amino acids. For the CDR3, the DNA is TGTGCCAGCAGCTCATCGGGCACAGATACGCAGTATTTT. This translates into CASSSSGTDTQYF.

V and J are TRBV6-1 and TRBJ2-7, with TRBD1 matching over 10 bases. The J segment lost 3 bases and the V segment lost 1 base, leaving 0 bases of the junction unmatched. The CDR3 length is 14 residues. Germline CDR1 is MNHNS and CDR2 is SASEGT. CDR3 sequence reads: CASSEGTGGYEQYF. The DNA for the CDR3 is TGTGCCAGCAGTGAAGGGACAGGGGGCTACGAGCAGTACTTC.